Listed below are T cell receptor beta chains from one sample, sequenced in a study of blood T cell repertoires in COVID-19. Produced via immunoSEQ multiplex PCR; TCRdb's table is partial and in-frame only. The repertoire consists of around 220,000 clones, with 90% to 95% occurring once and the leading ten covering under 2.5%. Sample: PBMCs or T cells enriched from blood (not recorded which). The receptor set was obtained from a woman aged 18-30 years who had recovered from COVID-19. Each CDR3 is given with its conserved first and last residue. A D gene is named only where the DNA matches it firmly. A clone size is listed for some rows: how often the clone was seen (once, few, many), or a class if it is expanded.

size	V	length	D	J	CDR3	DNA
-	TRBV7-2	14	-	TRBJ2-1	CASSLVPRSNEQFF	TGTGCCAGCAGCTTAGTGCCTCGGAGTAATGAGCAGTTCTTC
-	TRBV3-1/TRBV3-2	14	TRBD1	TRBJ1-2	CASSQPTGTYGYTF	TGTGCCAGCAGCCAACCGACAGGGACCTATGGCTACACCTTC
-	TRBV2	11	-	TRBJ1-2	CASTGGYGYTF	TGTGCCAGCACGGGAGGGTATGGCTACACCTTC
once	TRBV7-8	16	-	TRBJ1-2	CASSLWEAGSNYGYTF	TGTGCCAGCAGCTTATGGGAGGCAGGGTCCAACTATGGCTACACCTTC
-	TRBV7-9	16	TRBD1	TRBJ1-5	CASSQGQGTGNQPQHF	TGTGCCAGCAGCCAGGGACAGGGGACGGGCAATCAGCCCCAGCATTTT
-	TRBV29-1	16	TRBD2	TRBJ2-3	CSVELGLPGGSDTQYF	TGCAGCGTTGAACTGGGCCTCCCGGGGGGGTCAGATACGCAGTATTTT
-	TRBV16	15	TRBD1	TRBJ1-6	CASSLQGWDNSPLHF	TGTGCCAGCAGCCTACAGGGGTGGGATAATTCACCCCTCCACTTT
-	TRBV9	15	TRBD2	TRBJ2-3	CASSVGLGSGDTQYF	TGTGCCAGCAGCGTGGGACTAGGTTCTGGAGATACGCAGTATTTT
once	TRBV20-1	15	-	TRBJ1-4	CSASPEGRTNEKLFF	TGCAGTGCTAGTCCGGAGGGAAGGACTAATGAAAAACTGTTTTTT
-	TRBV28	20	TRBD2	TRBJ2-7	CASSSIKGFGTSGHSYEQYF	TGTGCCAGCAGTTCGATAAAAGGCTTCGGGACTAGCGGCCACTCCTACGAGCAGTACTTC
-	TRBV6-6	16	TRBD2	TRBJ2-2	CASSYSPSGGTGELFF	TGTGCCAGCAGTTACTCCCCTAGCGGGGGTACCGGGGAGCTGTTTTTT
once	TRBV18	16	TRBD2	TRBJ2-5	CASSLLAGAPRETQYF	TGTGCCAGCTCACTCTTAGCGGGAGCTCCCCGAGAGACCCAGTACTTC
-	TRBV28	12	-	TRBJ2-3	CASSLEYDTQYF	TGTGCCAGCAGTTTGGAGTATGATACGCAGTATTTT
-	TRBV10-3	15	TRBD1	TRBJ2-1	CAIRPGQGAYNEQFF	TGTGCCATCAGACCGGGACAGGGGGCATACAATGAGCAGTTCTTC
-	TRBV2	15	-	TRBJ2-3	CASSERTVRTDTQYF	TGTGCCAGCAGCGAGAGGACAGTTCGCACAGATACGCAGTATTTT
-	TRBV29-1	13	-	TRBJ2-7	CSVRGILSYEQYF	TGCAGCGTCAGAGGGATTCTGTCCTACGAGCAGTACTTC
-	TRBV6-1	16	TRBD1	TRBJ1-2	CASSENRGLSNYGYTF	TGTGCCAGCAGTGAGAACAGGGGGCTATCGAACTATGGCTACACCTTC
-	TRBV5-8	15	TRBD1	TRBJ2-1	CASSPLTGSSNEQFF	TGTGCCAGCAGCCCCCTGACAGGGTCTAGCAATGAGCAGTTCTTC
-	TRBV9	12	-	TRBJ2-7	CASSTGTYEQYF	TGTGCCAGCAGCACCGGGACCTACGAGCAGTACTTC
-	TRBV18	15	-	TRBJ1-2	CASSPLPGDGYGYTF	TGTGCCAGCTCACCACTTCCAGGGGACGGCTATGGCTACACCTTC
-	TRBV11-2	15	TRBD1	TRBJ1-6	CASSLIRGANSPLHF	TGTGCCAGCAGCCTAATCAGGGGGGCGAATTCACCCCTCCACTTT
-	TRBV11-2	14	-	TRBJ2-5	CASRPPANDETQYF	TGTGCCAGCCGACCTCCAGCGAATGATGAGACCCAGTACTTC
-	TRBV18	13	-	TRBJ1-1	CASSPVQGTEAFF	TGTGCCAGCTCACCAGTCCAGGGGACTGAAGCTTTCTTT
once	TRBV6-5	13	-	TRBJ1-2	CASSRSPMTRFYF	TGTGCCAGCAGTAGGTCGCCTATGACACGGTTCTACTTC
-	TRBV29-1	13	-	TRBJ2-5	CSVELRVRETQYF	TGCAGCGTTGAGCTCAGGGTGCGGGAGACCCAGTACTTC
-	TRBV5-1	17	-	TRBJ1-5	CASSLGPQGVSNQPQHF	TGCGCCAGCAGCCTGGGCCCACAGGGAGTTAGCAATCAGCCCCAGCATTTT
-	TRBV6-5	13	TRBD2	TRBJ2-7	CASRRTSRSEQYF	TGTGCCAGCAGACGGACTAGTAGAAGCGAGCAGTACTTC
-	TRBV5-1	14	TRBD1	TRBJ1-3	CASSFTGARNTIYF	TGCGCCAGCAGCTTTACAGGGGCGCGAAACACCATATATTTT
-	TRBV28	15	-	TRBJ1-1	CASSLGSTMNTEAFF	TGTGCCAGCAGTTTGGGCAGCACCATGAACACTGAAGCTTTCTTT
-	TRBV7-8	16	-	TRBJ1-1	CASSLALPGSNTEAFF	TGTGCCAGCAGCTTAGCGCTTCCGGGTTCGAACACTGAAGCTTTCTTT
-	TRBV5-1	13	-	TRBJ1-1	CASSLWGDTEAFF	TGCGCCAGCAGCTTGTGGGGGGACACTGAAGCTTTCTTT
-	TRBV11-3	15	TRBD1	TRBJ1-1	CASSAEGASGTEAFF	TGTGCCAGCAGCGCAGAGGGGGCTTCGGGCACTGAAGCTTTCTTT
-	TRBV4-2	17	-	TRBJ2-1	CASSQDQAGRSYNEQFF	TGTGCCAGCAGCCAAGATCAGGCGGGCCGATCCTACAATGAGCAGTTCTTC
-	TRBV5-1	15	TRBD2	TRBJ2-7	CASSLSGTSGDEQYF	TGCGCCAGCAGCTTGTCAGGGACTAGCGGGGACGAGCAGTACTTC
-	TRBV29-1	16	-	TRBJ1-2	CSVEELGEGYNYGYTF	TGCAGCGTTGAAGAACTGGGAGAGGGTTACAACTATGGCTACACCTTC
-	TRBV7-9	15	TRBD1	TRBJ1-2	CASSLGNQGARIYTF	TGTGCCAGCAGCTTAGGAAACCAGGGGGCGAGGATTTACACCTTC
-	TRBV4-2	15	TRBD1	TRBJ2-7	CASSPPGQGFHEQYF	TGTGCCAGCAGCCCGCCGGGACAGGGGTTTCACGAGCAGTACTTC
once	TRBV5-8	18	TRBD1	TRBJ1-5	CASSWTGQADLSNQPQHF	TGTGCCAGCAGCTGGACGGGACAGGCGGACCTAAGCAATCAGCCCCAGCATTTT
-	TRBV20-1	11	-	TRBJ1-3	CSARRGNTIYF	TGCAGTGCTAGACGGGGAAACACCATATATTTT
-	TRBV19	16	TRBD2	TRBJ2-7	CASSAGLAGASYEQYF	TGTGCCAGTAGTGCGGGACTAGCGGGAGCCTCCTACGAGCAGTACTTC
-	TRBV6-1	14	-	TRBJ1-2	CASSEAKTGGGYTF	TGTGCCAGCAGTGAAGCTAAGACAGGCGGGGGCTACACCTTC